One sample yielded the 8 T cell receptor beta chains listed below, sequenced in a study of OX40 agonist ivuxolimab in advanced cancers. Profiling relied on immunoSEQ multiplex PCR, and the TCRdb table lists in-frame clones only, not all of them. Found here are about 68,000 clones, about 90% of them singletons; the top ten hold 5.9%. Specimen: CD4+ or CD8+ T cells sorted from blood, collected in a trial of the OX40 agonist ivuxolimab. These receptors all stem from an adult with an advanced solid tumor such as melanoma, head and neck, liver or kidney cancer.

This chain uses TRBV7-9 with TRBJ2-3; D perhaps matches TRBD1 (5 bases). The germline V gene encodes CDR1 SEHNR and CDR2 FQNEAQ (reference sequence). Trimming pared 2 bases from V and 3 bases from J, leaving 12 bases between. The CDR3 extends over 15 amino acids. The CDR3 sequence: CASSLQGERTDTQYF. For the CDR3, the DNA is TGTGCCAGCAGCTTACAAGGGGAACGGACAGATACGCAGTATTTT.

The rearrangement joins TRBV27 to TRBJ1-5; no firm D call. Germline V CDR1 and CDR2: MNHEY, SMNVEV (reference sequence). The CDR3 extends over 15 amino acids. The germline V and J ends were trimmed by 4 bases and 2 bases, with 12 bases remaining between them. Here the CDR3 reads CASSSESLGNQPQHF. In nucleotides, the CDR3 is TGTGCCAGCAGTTCCGAGTCTCTGGGCAATCAGCCCCAGCATTTT.

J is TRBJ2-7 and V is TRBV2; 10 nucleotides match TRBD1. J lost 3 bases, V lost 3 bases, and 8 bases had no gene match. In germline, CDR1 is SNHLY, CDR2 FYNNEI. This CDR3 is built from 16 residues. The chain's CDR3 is CASSDLRTGGFYEQYF. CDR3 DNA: TGTGCCAGCAGTGATTTAAGGACAGGGGGATTCTACGAGCAGTACTTC.

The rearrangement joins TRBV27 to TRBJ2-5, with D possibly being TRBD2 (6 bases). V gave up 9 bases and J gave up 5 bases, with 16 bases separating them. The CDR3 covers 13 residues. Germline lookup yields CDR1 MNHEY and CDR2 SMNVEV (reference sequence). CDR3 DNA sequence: TGTGCCAGTGGGACTTCGAGCATGGAGACCCAGTACTTC. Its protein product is CASGTSSMETQYF.

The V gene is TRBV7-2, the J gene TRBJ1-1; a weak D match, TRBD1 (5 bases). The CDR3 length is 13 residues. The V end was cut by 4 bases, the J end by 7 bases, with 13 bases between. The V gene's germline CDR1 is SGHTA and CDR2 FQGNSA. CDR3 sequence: CASSWPVQGEAFF. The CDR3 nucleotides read TGTGCCAGCAGCTGGCCGGTTCAGGGTGAAGCTTTCTTT. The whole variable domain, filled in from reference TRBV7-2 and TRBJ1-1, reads GAGVSQSPSNKVTEKGKDVELRCDPISGHTALYWYRQSLGQGLEFLIYFQGNSAPDKSGLPSDRFSAERTGGSVSTLTIQRTQQEDSAVYLCASSWPVQGEAFFGQGTRLTVV.

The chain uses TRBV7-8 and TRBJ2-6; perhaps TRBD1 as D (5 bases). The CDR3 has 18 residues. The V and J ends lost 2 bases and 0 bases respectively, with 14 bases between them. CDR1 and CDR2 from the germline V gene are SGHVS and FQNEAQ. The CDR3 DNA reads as TGTGCCAGCAGCTTACTCTGGAAGGGGCTCTCTGGGGCCAACGTCCTGACTTTC. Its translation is CASSLLWKGLSGANVLTF. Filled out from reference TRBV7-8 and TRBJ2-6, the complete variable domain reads GAGVSQSPRYKVAKRGQDVALRCDPISGHVSLFWYQQALGQGPEFLTYFQNEAQLDKSGLPSDRFFAERPEGSVSTLKIQRTQQEDSAVYLCASSLLWKGLSGANVLTFGAGSRLTVL.

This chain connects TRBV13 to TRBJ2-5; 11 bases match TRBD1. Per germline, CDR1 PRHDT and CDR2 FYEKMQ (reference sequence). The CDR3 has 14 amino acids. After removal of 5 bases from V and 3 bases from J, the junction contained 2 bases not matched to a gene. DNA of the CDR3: TGTGCCAGCAGCACGGGACAGGGGGAAGAGACCCAGTACTTC. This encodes CASSTGQGEETQYF.

The CDR3 DNA is TGTGCCAGCAGGGCAGGGGGTCCCGTATACGAGCAGTACTTC. Protein product: CASRAGGPVYEQYF. This rearrangement joins TRBV25-1 to TRBJ2-7; 7 nucleotides agree with TRBD1. V shed 6 bases and J 4 bases; nucleotides not matched to a gene: 9. The germline V gene has CDR1 MGHDK and CDR2 SYGVNS. This CDR3 spans 14 amino acids.